The source of this TCR beta chain is a study of a mutant IDH1 vaccine in newly diagnosed glioma. This table comes from immunoSEQ multiplex PCR, and its TCRdb copy is limited to in-frame clones, with some not included. The sample carries 40,000 to 45,000 clones, 75% to 85% recorded once. Time point reported: week 35, safety follow-up. Doses consisted of 300 ug of mutant IDH1 20-mer peptide each, paired with topical imiquimod. The V end was cut by 5 bases, the J end by 13 bases, with 17 bases between. CDR3 length: 12 residues. Germline CDR1 reads MNHNY; CDR2 reads SVGAGI (reference sequence). As regards this clone: Its target is not known.

The V gene is TRBV6-6, the J gene TRBJ1-2, with D perhaps TRBD1 (5 bases). The material sequenced was PBMCs, taken from a glioma patient whose treatment included an IDH1 peptide vaccine. This clonotype was sampled from a woman in her fifties or sixties with glioma. This CDR3 reads CASSTDSGGRTF. DNA for the CDR3: TGTGCCAGCAGTACCGACTCCGGGGGTCGCACCTTC.